Given below is one TCR beta chain in context. Preparation of the TCRbeta library was carried out with unique molecular identifiers. TCRdb ran MiXCR on the PCR reads and lists one entry per CDR3 protein. The sample contains about 360,000 distinct CDR3 sequences, more than 10% of which appear only once. The source of the sample is a study of T-cell reconstitution after alpha-beta-depleted transplantation in children. The sequencing used PBMCs, collected from the stem cell graft. The source is a human donor who donated a stem cell graft to a child with Fanconi anemia.

This chain's CDR3 is CASSLDRGPNYEQYF. CDR3 coding DNA: TGTGCCAGCAGCTTAGACCGGGGGCCAAACTACGAGCAGTACTTC. This rearrangement joins TRBV7-2 to TRBJ2-7, with D perhaps assigned TRBD1 or TRBD2 (6 bases each). The V gene's germline CDR1 is SGHTA and CDR2 FQGNSA. This CDR3 comprises 15 residues. V was clipped by 1 base and J by 3 bases, with 13 bases between them.